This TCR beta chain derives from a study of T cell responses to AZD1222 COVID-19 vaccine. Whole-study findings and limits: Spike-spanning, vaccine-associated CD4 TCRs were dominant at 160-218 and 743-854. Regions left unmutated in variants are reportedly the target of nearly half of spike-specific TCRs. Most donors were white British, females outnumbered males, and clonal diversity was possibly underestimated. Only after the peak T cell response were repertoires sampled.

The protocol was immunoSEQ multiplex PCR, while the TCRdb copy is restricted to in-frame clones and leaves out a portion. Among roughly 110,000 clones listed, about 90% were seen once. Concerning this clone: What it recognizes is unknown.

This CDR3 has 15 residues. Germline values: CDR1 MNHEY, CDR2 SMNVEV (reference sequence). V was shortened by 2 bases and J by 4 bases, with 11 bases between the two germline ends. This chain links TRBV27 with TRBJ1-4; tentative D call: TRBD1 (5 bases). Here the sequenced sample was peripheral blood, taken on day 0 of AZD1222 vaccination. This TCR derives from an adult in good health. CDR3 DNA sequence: TGTGCCAGCAGTTTAGGAGGGGCAATTAATGAAAAACTGTTTTTT. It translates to CASSLGGAINEKLFF.